The rows below give T cell receptor beta chains drawn from one sample of a study of T cells in Graves' hyperthyroidism and ophthalmopathy. TCRdb redid the calling of the multiplex PCR reads with MiXCR, one entry per CDR3 protein. This table holds fewer than 450,000 distinct CDR3 sequences, under 20% found once. Sequencing was done on a sample of blood. The receptors originated from a man aged 18 to 30 with Graves' ophthalmopathy. Both conserved end residues are part of each CDR3. The order of the fields is clone size, V gene, J gene, D gene, CDR3 protein, CDR3 DNA. D genes are given only for firm matches. The size field is filled for only some rows; it gives once, few, many or a size class.

clone size: many; V gene: TRBV4-1; J gene: TRBJ1-5; D gene: .; CDR3 protein: CASSQTFRYSNQPQHF; CDR3 DNA: TGCGCCAGCAGCCAGACGTTTAGGTATAGCAATCAGCCCCAGCATTTT
clone size: many; V gene: TRBV6-1; J gene: TRBJ1-2; D gene: .; CDR3 protein: CASSEGVVNYGYTF; CDR3 DNA: TGTGCCAGCAGTGAAGGTGTAGTAAACTATGGCTACACCTTC
clone size: few; V gene: TRBV20-1; J gene: TRBJ1-5; D gene: .; CDR3 protein: CSAPLGRSSNQPQHF; CDR3 DNA: TGCAGTGCTCCCCTGGGCAGGTCTAGCAATCAGCCCCAGCATTTT
clone size: .; V gene: TRBV5-5; J gene: TRBJ2-1; D gene: TRBD1; CDR3 protein: CASSLAGQGGSYNEQFF; CDR3 DNA: TGTGCCAGCAGCTTGGCCGGACAGGGGGGGTCCTACAATGAGCAGTTCTTC
clone size: many; V gene: TRBV12-3/TRBV12-4; J gene: TRBJ2-7; D gene: .; CDR3 protein: CASSTAGTMTYEQYF; CDR3 DNA: TGTGCCAGCAGTACTGCCGGGACAATGACCTACGAGCAGTACTTC
clone size: .; V gene: TRBV2; J gene: TRBJ1-1; D gene: TRBD1; CDR3 protein: CASSAHRDRVGTEAFF; CDR3 DNA: TGTGCCAGCAGCGCCCACCGGGACAGGGTGGGCACTGAAGCTTTCTTT
clone size: few; V gene: TRBV3-1; J gene: TRBJ2-2; D gene: TRBD1; CDR3 protein: CASSPGTALNTGEPFF; CDR3 DNA: TGTGCCAGCAGCCCTGGGACAGCCCTGAACACCGGGGAGCCGTTTTTT
clone size: .; V gene: TRBV7-2; J gene: TRBJ2-1; D gene: TRBD2; CDR3 protein: CASSRDSSGGRGVEQFF; CDR3 DNA: TGTGCCAGCAGTCGGGACTCTAGCGGGGGGCGGGGGGTTGAGCAGTTCTTC
clone size: few; V gene: TRBV7-9; J gene: TRBJ1-2; D gene: .; CDR3 protein: CASSLLRDNYGYTF; CDR3 DNA: TGTGCCAGCAGCTTGTTGAGGGACAACTATGGCTACACCTTC
clone size: .; V gene: TRBV7-9; J gene: TRBJ2-1; D gene: TRBD2; CDR3 protein: CASSRDSSGGRGAEIYNEQFF; CDR3 DNA: TGTGCCAGCAGTCGGGACTCTAGCGGGGGGCGGGGGGCTGAGATCTACAATGAGCAGTTCTTC
clone size: few; V gene: TRBV5-1; J gene: TRBJ2-3; D gene: TRBD2; CDR3 protein: CASSRWTSGVPSTDTQYF; CDR3 DNA: TGCGCCAGCAGCCGGTGGACTAGCGGGGTACCTAGCACAGATACGCAGTATTTT
clone size: .; V gene: TRBV28; J gene: TRBJ2-3; D gene: .; CDR3 protein: CASSPEGLYTDTQYF; CDR3 DNA: TGTGCCAGCAGTCCCGAGGGACTTTACACAGATACGCAGTATTTT
clone size: many; V gene: TRBV20-1; J gene: TRBJ2-5; D gene: TRBD1; CDR3 protein: CSLRVTGVEETQYF; CDR3 DNA: TGCAGTCTAAGGGTGACAGGGGTTGAAGAGACCCAGTACTTC
clone size: many; V gene: TRBV20-1; J gene: TRBJ2-7; D gene: TRBD1; CDR3 protein: CSARGLDRGHEQYF; CDR3 DNA: TGCAGTGCTAGAGGACTGGACAGGGGTCACGAGCAGTACTTC
clone size: many; V gene: TRBV20-1; J gene: TRBJ1-2; D gene: .; CDR3 protein: CSARGINYGYTF; CDR3 DNA: TGCAGTGCTAGAGGTATTAACTATGGCTACACCTTC
clone size: few; V gene: TRBV24-1; J gene: TRBJ2-3; D gene: TRBD1; CDR3 protein: CATSSRQGPSSTDTQYF; CDR3 DNA: TGTGCCACCAGTTCGAGACAGGGACCGTCTAGCACAGATACGCAGTATTTT
clone size: few; V gene: TRBV20-1; J gene: TRBJ1-2; D gene: TRBD1; CDR3 protein: CSASNPGTGGYHYGYTF; CDR3 DNA: TGCAGTGCTTCCAACCCCGGGACAGGGGGATATCACTATGGCTACACCTTC
clone size: .; V gene: TRBV10-3; J gene: TRBJ1-5; D gene: .; CDR3 protein: CAISESSGAFNQPQHF; CDR3 DNA: TGTGCCATCAGTGAGTCGTCAGGGGCCTTCAATCAGCCCCAGCATTTT
clone size: few; V gene: TRBV6-1; J gene: TRBJ2-1; D gene: .; CDR3 protein: CASRNLEQFF; CDR3 DNA: TGTGCCAGCCGGAACCTTGAGCAGTTCTTC
clone size: many; V gene: TRBV24-1; J gene: TRBJ2-3; D gene: TRBD1; CDR3 protein: CATSDPGQGIDTQYF; CDR3 DNA: TGTGCCACCAGTGACCCCGGACAGGGTATAGATACGCAGTATTTT
clone size: .; V gene: TRBV5-1; J gene: TRBJ2-5; D gene: .; CDR3 protein: CASSPISPLADQYF; CDR3 DNA: TGCGCCAGCAGTCCCATTTCCCCGCTGGCGGACCAGTACTTC
clone size: few; V gene: TRBV4-1; J gene: TRBJ1-2; D gene: .; CDR3 protein: CASSRVRANYGYTF; CDR3 DNA: TGCGCCAGCAGCCGGGTCCGGGCCAACTATGGCTACACCTTC
clone size: many; V gene: TRBV2; J gene: TRBJ2-3; D gene: .; CDR3 protein: CASSSDSPLMQYF; CDR3 DNA: TGTGCCAGCAGTAGTGATAGCCCCTTGATGCAGTATTTT
clone size: many; V gene: TRBV3-1; J gene: TRBJ2-3; D gene: .; CDR3 protein: CASSPRGGPSTDTQYF; CDR3 DNA: TGTGCCAGCAGCCCCCGCGGGGGCCCTAGCACAGATACGCAGTATTTT
clone size: few; V gene: TRBV20-1; J gene: TRBJ2-5; D gene: .; CDR3 protein: CSADPDDTPGETQYF; CDR3 DNA: TGCAGTGCAGACCCGGACGACACCCCGGGGGAGACCCAGTACTTC
clone size: few; V gene: TRBV10-2; J gene: TRBJ1-6; D gene: TRBD1; CDR3 protein: CASSRPGQGANSPLHF; CDR3 DNA: TGCGCCAGCAGTAGACCGGGACAGGGGGCAAATTCACCCCTCCACTTT
clone size: many; V gene: TRBV20-1; J gene: TRBJ1-4; D gene: TRBD1; CDR3 protein: CSAPTGVTSEKLFF; CDR3 DNA: TGCAGTGCCCCGACAGGGGTGACTTCGGAAAAACTGTTTTTT
clone size: .; V gene: TRBV7-9; J gene: TRBJ2-7; D gene: .; CDR3 protein: CASSFRSREGDEQYF; CDR3 DNA: TGTGCCAGCAGCTTTAGGTCTCGGGAAGGGGACGAGCAGTACTTC
clone size: .; V gene: TRBV10-3; J gene: TRBJ2-1; D gene: .; CDR3 protein: CAISVGQGKDEQFF; CDR3 DNA: TGTGCCATCAGTGTAGGCCAGGGTAAGGATGAGCAGTTCTTC
clone size: many; V gene: TRBV27; J gene: TRBJ2-7; D gene: .; CDR3 protein: CASKDGPYEQYF; CDR3 DNA: TGTGCCAGTAAGGACGGCCCCTACGAGCAGTACTTC
clone size: .; V gene: TRBV9; J gene: TRBJ2-4; D gene: TRBD2; CDR3 protein: CASSVESERGSKNIQYF; CDR3 DNA: TGTGCCAGCAGCGTAGAATCAGAGCGGGGCTCCAAAAACATTCAGTACTTC
clone size: .; V gene: TRBV4-1; J gene: TRBJ1-6; D gene: TRBD1; CDR3 protein: CASSQLGGDRYNSPLHF; CDR3 DNA: TGCGCCAGCAGCCAACTTGGGGGGGACAGGTATAATTCACCCCTCCACTTT
clone size: many; V gene: TRBV7-9; J gene: TRBJ2-2; D gene: .; CDR3 protein: CASSTSGRNTGELFF; CDR3 DNA: TGTGCCAGCAGCACTTCCGGGAGGAACACCGGGGAGCTGTTTTTT
clone size: few; V gene: TRBV18; J gene: TRBJ2-1; D gene: TRBD2; CDR3 protein: CASSPRTSVGRVQFF; CDR3 DNA: TGTGCCAGCTCACCACGGACTAGCGTTGGTAGGGTGCAGTTCTTC
clone size: many; V gene: TRBV5-6; J gene: TRBJ1-5; D gene: .; CDR3 protein: CASSLAGGSQPQHF; CDR3 DNA: TGTGCCAGCAGCTTGGCCGGGGGTTCTCAGCCCCAGCATTTT
clone size: few; V gene: TRBV7-9; J gene: TRBJ2-1; D gene: .; CDR3 protein: CASSSDRLEQFF; CDR3 DNA: TGTGCCAGCAGCTCGGACAGACTCGAGCAGTTCTTC
clone size: many; V gene: TRBV12-3/TRBV12-4; J gene: TRBJ2-7; D gene: .; CDR3 protein: CASSLVEGRYEQYF; CDR3 DNA: TGTGCCAGCAGTTTAGTCGAGGGGCGATACGAGCAGTACTTC
clone size: many; V gene: TRBV5-6; J gene: TRBJ2-5; D gene: TRBD2; CDR3 protein: CASSRRLAGGWQETQYF; CDR3 DNA: TGTGCCAGCAGCCGTAGACTAGCGGGGGGATGGCAAGAGACCCAGTACTTC
clone size: many; V gene: TRBV7-3; J gene: TRBJ2-1; D gene: TRBD1; CDR3 protein: CASSLIDRGRGNEQFF; CDR3 DNA: TGTGCCAGCAGCTTGATAGACAGGGGGCGCGGCAATGAGCAGTTCTTC
clone size: many; V gene: TRBV10-2; J gene: TRBJ2-3; D gene: TRBD2; CDR3 protein: CASSESGGSDTQYF; CDR3 DNA: TGCGCCAGCAGTGAGAGCGGGGGGTCAGATACGCAGTATTTT
clone size: many; V gene: TRBV10-3; J gene: TRBJ1-1; D gene: TRBD1; CDR3 protein: CAISDSGQGGREAFF; CDR3 DNA: TGTGCCATCAGTGATTCTGGACAGGGGGGGCGTGAAGCTTTCTTT
clone size: many; V gene: TRBV29-1; J gene: TRBJ1-1; D gene: TRBD1; CDR3 protein: CSAVAGDRAEAFF; CDR3 DNA: TGCAGCGCCGTTGCTGGGGACAGGGCTGAAGCTTTCTTT